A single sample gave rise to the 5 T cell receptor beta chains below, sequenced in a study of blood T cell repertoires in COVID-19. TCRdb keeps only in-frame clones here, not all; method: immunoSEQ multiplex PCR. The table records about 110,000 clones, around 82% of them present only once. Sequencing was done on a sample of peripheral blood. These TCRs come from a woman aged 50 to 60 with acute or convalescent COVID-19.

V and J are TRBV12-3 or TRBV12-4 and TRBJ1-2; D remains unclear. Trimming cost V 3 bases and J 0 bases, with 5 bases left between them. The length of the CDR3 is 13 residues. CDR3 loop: CASSLRANYGYTF. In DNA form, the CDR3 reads TGTGCCAGCAGTTTGAGGGCTAACTATGGCTACACCTTC.

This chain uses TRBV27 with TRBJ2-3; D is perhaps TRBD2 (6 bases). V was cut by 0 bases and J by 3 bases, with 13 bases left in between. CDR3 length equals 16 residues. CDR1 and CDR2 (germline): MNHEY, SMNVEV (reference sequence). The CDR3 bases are TGTGCCAGCAGTTTATCGGGGGGTTCTTTAACAGATACGCAGTATTTT. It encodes CASSLSGGSLTDTQYF.

The CDR3 DNA is TGTGCCAGCAGTAGGACAGCCGGGGGAAACACCATATATTTT. Its translation: CASSRTAGGNTIYF. The chain employs TRBV6-5 and TRBJ1-3, with a possible D match to TRBD1 (6 bases). The V gene lost 5 bases and the J gene lost 4 bases, with 12 bases spanning the gap. The CDR3 consists of 14 residues. The germline V gene has CDR1 MNHEY and CDR2 SVGAGI.

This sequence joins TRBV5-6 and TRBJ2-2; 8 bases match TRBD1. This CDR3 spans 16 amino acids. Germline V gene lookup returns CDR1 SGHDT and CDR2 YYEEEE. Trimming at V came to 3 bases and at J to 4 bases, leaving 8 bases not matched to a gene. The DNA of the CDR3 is TGTGCCAGCAGCTCAGCTTTCAGGGGGCTCACCGGGGAGCTGTTTTTT. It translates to CASSSAFRGLTGELFF.

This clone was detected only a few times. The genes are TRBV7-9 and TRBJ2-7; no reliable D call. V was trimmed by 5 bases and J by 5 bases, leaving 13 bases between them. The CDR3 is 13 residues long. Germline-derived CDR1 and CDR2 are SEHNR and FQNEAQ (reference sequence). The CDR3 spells CASSVGLSDEQYF. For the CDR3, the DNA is TGTGCCAGCAGCGTGGGCCTTTCTGACGAGCAGTACTTC.